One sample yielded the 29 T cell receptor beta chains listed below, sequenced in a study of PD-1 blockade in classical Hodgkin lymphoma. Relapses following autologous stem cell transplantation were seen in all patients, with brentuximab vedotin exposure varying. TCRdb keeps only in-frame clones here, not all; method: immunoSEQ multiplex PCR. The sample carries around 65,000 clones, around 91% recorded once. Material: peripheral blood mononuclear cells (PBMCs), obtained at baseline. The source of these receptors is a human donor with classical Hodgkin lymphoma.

CDR3 in amino acids: CASSPRMGNYGYTF. DNA for the CDR3: TGTGCCAGCAGTCCCCGGATGGGTAACTATGGCTACACCTTC. This sequence joins TRBV14 and TRBJ1-2; D remains unclear. V was clipped by 6 bases and J by 1 base, with 12 bases between them. The V gene's germline CDR1 is SGHDN and CDR2 FVKESK. The CDR3 runs to 14 residues.

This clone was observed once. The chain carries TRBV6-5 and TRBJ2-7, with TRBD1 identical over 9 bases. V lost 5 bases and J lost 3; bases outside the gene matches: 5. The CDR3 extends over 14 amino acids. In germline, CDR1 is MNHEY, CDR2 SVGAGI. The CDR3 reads CASSPQGAHYEQYF. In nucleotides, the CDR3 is TGTGCCAGCAGTCCACAGGGGGCCCACTACGAGCAGTACTTC.

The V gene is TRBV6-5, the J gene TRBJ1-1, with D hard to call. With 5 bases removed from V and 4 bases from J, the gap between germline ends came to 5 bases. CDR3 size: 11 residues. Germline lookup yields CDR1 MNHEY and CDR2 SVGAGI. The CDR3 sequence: CASSASTEAFF. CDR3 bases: TGTGCCAGCAGTGCAAGCACTGAAGCTTTCTTT.

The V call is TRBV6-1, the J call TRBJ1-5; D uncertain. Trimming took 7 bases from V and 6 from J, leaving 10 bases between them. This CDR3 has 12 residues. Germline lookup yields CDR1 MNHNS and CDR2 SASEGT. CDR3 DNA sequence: TGTGCCAGCAATGGTGGCGGTCAGCCCCAGCATTTT. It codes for CASNGGGQPQHF.

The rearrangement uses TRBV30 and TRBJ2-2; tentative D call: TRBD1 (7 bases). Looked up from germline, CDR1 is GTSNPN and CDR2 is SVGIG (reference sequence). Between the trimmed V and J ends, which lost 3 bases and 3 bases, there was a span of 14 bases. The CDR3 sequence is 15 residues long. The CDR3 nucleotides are TGTGCCTGGAGGGAGACAGGGACTCACACCGGGGAGCTGTTTTTT. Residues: CAWRETGTHTGELFF.

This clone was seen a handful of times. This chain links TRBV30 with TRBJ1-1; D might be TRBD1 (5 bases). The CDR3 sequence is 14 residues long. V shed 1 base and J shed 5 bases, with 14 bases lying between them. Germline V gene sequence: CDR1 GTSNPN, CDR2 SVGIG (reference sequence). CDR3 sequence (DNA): TGTGCCTGGAGTGCCGCGGACAAGACAACTGAAGCTTTCTTT. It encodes CAWSAADKTTEAFF. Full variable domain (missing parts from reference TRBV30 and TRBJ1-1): SQTIHQWPATLVQPVGSPLSLECTVEGTSNPNLYWYRQAAGRGLQLLFYSVGIGQISSEVPQNLSASRPQDRQFILSSKKLLLSDSGFYLCAWSAADKTTEAFFGQGTRLTVV.

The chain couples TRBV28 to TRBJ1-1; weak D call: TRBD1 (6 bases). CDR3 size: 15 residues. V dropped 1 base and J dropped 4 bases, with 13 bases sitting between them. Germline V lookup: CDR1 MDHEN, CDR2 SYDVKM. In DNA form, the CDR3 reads TGTGCCAGCAGTTTATATGACAGAGGGGGCACTGAAGCTTTCTTT. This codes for CASSLYDRGGTEAFF.

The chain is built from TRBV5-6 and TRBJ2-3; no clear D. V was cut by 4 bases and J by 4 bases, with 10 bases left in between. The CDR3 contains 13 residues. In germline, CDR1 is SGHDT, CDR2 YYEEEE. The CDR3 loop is CASSLQGPDTQYF. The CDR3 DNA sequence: TGTGCCAGCAGCCTACAAGGGCCAGATACGCAGTATTTT.

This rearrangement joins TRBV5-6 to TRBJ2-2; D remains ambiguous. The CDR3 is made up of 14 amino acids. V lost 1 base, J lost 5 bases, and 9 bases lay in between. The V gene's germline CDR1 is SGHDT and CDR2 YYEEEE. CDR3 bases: TGTGCCAGCAGCTTGTTGCGGAGTACCGGGGAGCTGTTTTTT. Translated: CASSLLRSTGELFF.

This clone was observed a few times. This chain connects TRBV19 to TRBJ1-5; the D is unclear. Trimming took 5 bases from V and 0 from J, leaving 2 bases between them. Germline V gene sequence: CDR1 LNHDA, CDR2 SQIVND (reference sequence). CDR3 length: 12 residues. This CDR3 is CASSGSNQPQHF. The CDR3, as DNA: TGTGCCAGTAGTGGTAGCAATCAGCCCCAGCATTTT.

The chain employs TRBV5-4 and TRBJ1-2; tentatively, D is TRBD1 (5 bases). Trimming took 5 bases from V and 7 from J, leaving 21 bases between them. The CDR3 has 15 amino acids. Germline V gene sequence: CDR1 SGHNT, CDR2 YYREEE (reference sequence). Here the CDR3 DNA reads TGTGCCAGCAGTCAACCGGGCCTCGCGGGGGGTGGCTACACCTTC. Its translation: CASSQPGLAGGGYTF.

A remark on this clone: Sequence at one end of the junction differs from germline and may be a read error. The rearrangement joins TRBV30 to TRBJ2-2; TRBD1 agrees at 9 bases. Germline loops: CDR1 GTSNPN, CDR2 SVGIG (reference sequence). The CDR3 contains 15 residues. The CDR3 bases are TGTGCCTCGTCAGACGGGACAGGGAACGCCGGGGAGCTGTTTTTT. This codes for CASSDGTGNAGELFF.

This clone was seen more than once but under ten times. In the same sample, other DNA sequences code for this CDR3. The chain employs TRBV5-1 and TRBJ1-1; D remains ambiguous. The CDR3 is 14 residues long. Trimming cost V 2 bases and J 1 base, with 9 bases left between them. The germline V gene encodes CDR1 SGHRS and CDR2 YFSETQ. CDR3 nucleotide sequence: TGCGCCAGCAGCTTAGATCAAACGAACACTGAAGCTTTCTTT. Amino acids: CASSLDQTNTEAFF.

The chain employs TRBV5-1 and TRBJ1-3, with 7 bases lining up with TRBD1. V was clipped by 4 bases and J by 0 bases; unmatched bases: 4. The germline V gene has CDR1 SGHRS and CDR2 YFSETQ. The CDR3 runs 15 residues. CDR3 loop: CASSRDSPSGNTIYF. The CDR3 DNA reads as TGCGCCAGCAGCCGGGACAGTCCCTCTGGAAACACCATATATTTT.

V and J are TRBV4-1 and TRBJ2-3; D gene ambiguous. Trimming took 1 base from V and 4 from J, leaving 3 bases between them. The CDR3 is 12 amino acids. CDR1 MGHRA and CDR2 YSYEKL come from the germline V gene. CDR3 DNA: TGCGCCAGCAGCCAAGCCCCAGATACGCAGTATTTT. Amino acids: CASSQAPDTQYF.

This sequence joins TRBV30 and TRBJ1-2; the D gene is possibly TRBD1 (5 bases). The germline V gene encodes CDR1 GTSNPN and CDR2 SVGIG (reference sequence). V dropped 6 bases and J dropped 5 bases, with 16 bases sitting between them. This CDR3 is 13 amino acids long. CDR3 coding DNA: TGTGCCTGCCGGGGCAAAATCGGATATGGCTACACCTTC. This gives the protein CACRGKIGYGYTF.

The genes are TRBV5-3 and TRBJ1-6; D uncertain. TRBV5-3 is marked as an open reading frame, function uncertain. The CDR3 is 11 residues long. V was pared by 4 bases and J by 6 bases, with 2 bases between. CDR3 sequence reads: CARSPNSPLHF. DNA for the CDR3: TGTGCCAGAAGCCCTAATTCACCCCTCCACTTT.

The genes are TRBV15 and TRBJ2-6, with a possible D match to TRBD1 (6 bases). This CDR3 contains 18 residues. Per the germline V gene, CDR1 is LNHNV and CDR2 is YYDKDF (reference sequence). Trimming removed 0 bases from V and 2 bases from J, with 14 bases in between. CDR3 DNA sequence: TGTGCCACCAGCAGAGATAACGTGGGGGCGGCTGGGGCCAACGTCCTGACTTTC. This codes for CATSRDNVGAAGANVLTF.

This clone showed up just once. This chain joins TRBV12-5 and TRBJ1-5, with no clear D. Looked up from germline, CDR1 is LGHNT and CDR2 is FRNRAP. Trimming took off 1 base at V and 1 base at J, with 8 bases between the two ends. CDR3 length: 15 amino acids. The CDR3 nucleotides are TGTGCTAGTGGTTTGGGTTCAGCCAGCAATCAGCCCCAGCATTTT. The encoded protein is CASGLGSASNQPQHF.

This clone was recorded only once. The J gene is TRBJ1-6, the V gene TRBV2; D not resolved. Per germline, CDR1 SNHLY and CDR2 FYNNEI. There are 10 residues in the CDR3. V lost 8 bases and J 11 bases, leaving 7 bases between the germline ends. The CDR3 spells CASGDPPLHF. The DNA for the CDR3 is TGTGCCAGCGGGGATCCACCCCTCCACTTT.

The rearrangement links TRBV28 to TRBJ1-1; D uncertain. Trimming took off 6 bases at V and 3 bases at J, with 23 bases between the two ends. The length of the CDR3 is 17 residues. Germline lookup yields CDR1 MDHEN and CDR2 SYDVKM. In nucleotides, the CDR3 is TGTGCCAGCAGCCTTCTGAGCCACTGGCTTCCGGACACTGAAGCTTTCTTT. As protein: CASSLLSHWLPDTEAFF. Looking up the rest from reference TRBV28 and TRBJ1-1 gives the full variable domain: DVKVTQSSRYLVKRTGEKVFLECVQDMDHENMFWYRQDPGLGLRLIYFSYDVKMKEKGDIPEGYSVSREKKERFSLILESASTNQTSMYLCASSLLSHWLPDTEAFFGQGTRLTVV.

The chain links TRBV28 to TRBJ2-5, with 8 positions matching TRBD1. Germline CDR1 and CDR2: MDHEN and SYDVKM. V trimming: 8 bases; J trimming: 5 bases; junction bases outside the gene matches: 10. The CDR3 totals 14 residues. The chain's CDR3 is CASGGQGLTETQYF. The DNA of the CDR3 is TGTGCCAGCGGCGGACAGGGTTTGACGGAGACCCAGTACTTC.

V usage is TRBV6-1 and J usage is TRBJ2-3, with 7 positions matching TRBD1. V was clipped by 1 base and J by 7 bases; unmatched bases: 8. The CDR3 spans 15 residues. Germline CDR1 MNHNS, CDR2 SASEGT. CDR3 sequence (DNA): TGTGCCAGCAGTGAAGAGGGGACAGTGCTCTATACGCAGTATTTT. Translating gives CASSEEGTVLYTQYF.

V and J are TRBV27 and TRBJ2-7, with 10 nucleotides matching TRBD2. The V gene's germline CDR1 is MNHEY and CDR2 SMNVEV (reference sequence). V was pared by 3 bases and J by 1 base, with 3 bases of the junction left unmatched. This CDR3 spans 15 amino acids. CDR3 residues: CASSFLAGDSYEQYF. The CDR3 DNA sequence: TGTGCCAGCAGTTTCCTAGCGGGGGATTCCTACGAGCAGTACTTC.

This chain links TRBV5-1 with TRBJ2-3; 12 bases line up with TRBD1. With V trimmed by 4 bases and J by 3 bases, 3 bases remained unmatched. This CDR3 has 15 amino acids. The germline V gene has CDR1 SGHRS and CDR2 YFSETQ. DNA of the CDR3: TGCGCCAGCAGCGGGGACAGGGGGCTAACAGATACGCAGTATTTT. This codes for CASSGDRGLTDTQYF.

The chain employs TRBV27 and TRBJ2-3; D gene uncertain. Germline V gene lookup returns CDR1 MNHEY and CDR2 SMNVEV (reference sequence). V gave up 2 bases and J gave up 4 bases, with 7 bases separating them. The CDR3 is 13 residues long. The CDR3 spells CASSLMVADTQYF. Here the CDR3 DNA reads TGTGCCAGCAGTTTAATGGTGGCAGATACGCAGTATTTT.

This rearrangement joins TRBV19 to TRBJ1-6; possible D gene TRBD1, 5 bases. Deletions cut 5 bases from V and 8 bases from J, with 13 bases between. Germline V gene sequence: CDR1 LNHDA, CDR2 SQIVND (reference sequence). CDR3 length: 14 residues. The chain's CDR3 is CASSPGTQDSPLHF. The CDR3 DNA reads TGTGCCAGTAGTCCCGGGACGCAGGATTCACCCCTCCACTTT.

The CDR3 here is CASCSRARPVTDTQYF. The CDR3 DNA reads TGTGCCAGTTGTAGCCGGGCGAGGCCCGTCACAGATACGCAGTATTTT. The chain recombines TRBV2 with TRBJ2-3; D uncertain. V was shortened by 9 bases and J by 2 bases, with 21 bases between the two germline ends. Germline values: CDR1 SNHLY, CDR2 FYNNEI. The CDR3 is 16 residues long.

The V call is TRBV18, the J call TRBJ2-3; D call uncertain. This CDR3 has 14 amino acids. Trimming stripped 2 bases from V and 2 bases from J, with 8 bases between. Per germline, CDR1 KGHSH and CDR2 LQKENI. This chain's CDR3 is CASSPVQPTDTQYF. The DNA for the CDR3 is TGTGCCAGCTCACCAGTCCAGCCCACAGATACGCAGTATTTT.